The 20 T cell receptor beta chains below all came from one sample that was sequenced in a study of early T cells in non-severe SARS-CoV-2 infection. TCRdb reprocessed the 5' RACE reads via MiXCR and lists one record per CDR3 protein. The sample has over 50,000 distinct CDR3 sequences, approximately 10% seen once. Sequenced material: whole blood. The receptors originated from an adult who was a healthcare worker with PCR-confirmed SARS-CoV-2 infection or an uninfected control (not recorded which).

This clonotype was picked up many times. CDR3 coding DNA: TGTGCCAGCGGGTCGTTGGGGGTCAATGAGCAGTTCTTC. It is translated as CASGSLGVNEQFF. The chain is built from TRBV27 and TRBJ2-1; D tentatively reads TRBD1 or TRBD2 (5 bases each). The length of the CDR3 is 13 residues. In germline, CDR1 is MNHEY, CDR2 SMNVEV (reference sequence). V was pared by 8 bases and J by 6 bases, with 14 bases between.

This chain joins TRBV24-1 and TRBJ2-7; no clear D. The CDR3 has 14 amino acids. From germline, CDR1 is KGHDR and CDR2 SFDVKD. Trimming took off 2 bases at V and 0 bases at J, with 7 bases between the two ends. For the CDR3, the DNA is TGTGCCACCAGTGATTCCCCTATCTCCTACGAGCAGTACGTC. Translated, it gives CATSDSPISYEQYV.

This clonotype was detected ten times or more. The chain carries TRBV5-4 and TRBJ2-2; D is unclear. CDR1 is SGHNT and CDR2 is YYREEE in the germline V gene (reference sequence). The CDR3 extends over 15 amino acids. V lost 0 bases and J lost 0, with 6 bases in between. In nucleotides, the CDR3 is TGTGCCAGCAGCTTGGAGGCCCCGAACACCGGGGAGCTGTTTTTT. The encoded protein is CASSLEAPNTGELFF.

J is TRBJ2-6 and V is TRBV6-2 or TRBV6-3; D is possibly TRBD1 or TRBD2 (5 bases each). V gave up 10 bases and J gave up 14 bases, with 12 bases separating them. The CDR3 length is 10 residues. The germline V gene encodes CDR1 MNHEY and CDR2 SVGEGT. The CDR3, as DNA: TGTGCCACCCGGGACGCCTTCCTGACTTTC. Translation: CATRDAFLTF.

Many counts were recorded for this clonotype. The gene calls are TRBV25-1 and TRBJ2-3, with D uncertain. The V gene's germline CDR1 is MGHDK and CDR2 SYGVNS. The CDR3 sequence is 15 residues long. The V end lost 4 bases, the J end lost 2 bases, and 13 bases lay between the germline ends. CDR3 sequence reads: CASSGLLYLTDTQYF. The CDR3 nucleotides read TGTGCCAGCAGTGGCCTCTTGTACCTCACAGATACGCAGTATTTT.

This chain joins TRBV6-5 and TRBJ1-1; 9 bases map to TRBD1. Germline V gives CDR1 MNHEY, CDR2 SVGAGI. CDR3 length: 14 amino acids. J lost 0 bases, V lost 6 bases, and 2 bases had no gene match. CDR3 residues: CASRQGAMNTEAFF. Written as DNA, the CDR3 is TGTGCCAGCAGACAGGGGGCAATGAACACTGAAGCTTTCTTT.

This clonotype was seen a handful of times. The V call is TRBV28, the J call TRBJ2-7; D not resolved. Trimming stripped 3 bases from V and 9 bases from J, with 12 bases between. This CDR3 contains 12 residues. Germline assignment: CDR1 MDHEN and CDR2 SYDVKM. CDR3 bases: TGTGCCAGCAGTTTCGAGGTCCCAGCGCAGTACGTC. It codes for CASSFEVPAQYV.

This clonotype was seen repeatedly, ten times or more. V is TRBV7-6 and J is TRBJ2-6; D is unclear. Trimming took 0 bases from V and 4 from J, leaving 4 bases between them. Germline V CDR1 and CDR2: SGHVS, FNYEAQ. The CDR3 covers 14 residues. CDR3 nucleotide sequence: TGTGCCAGCAGCTTAGCGTGGGGGGCCAACGTCCTGACTTTC. Translated: CASSLAWGANVLTF.

The rearrangement joins TRBV7-2 to TRBJ2-2; D unresolved. The CDR3 is 11 residues long. The V end was cut by 8 bases, the J end by 0 bases, with 1 base between. Germline-derived CDR1 and CDR2 are SGHTA and FQGNSA. The DNA of the CDR3 is TGTGCCAGCGCGAACACCGGGGAGCTGTTTTTT. It yields the protein CASANTGELFF.

Ten or more counts support this clonotype. The V gene is TRBV3-1, the J gene TRBJ2-1; 9 nucleotides match TRBD2. The length of the CDR3 is 15 residues. Germline lookup yields CDR1 LGHDT and CDR2 YNNKEL (reference sequence). With V trimmed by 4 bases and J by 9 bases, 10 bases remained unmatched. CDR3 in amino acids: CASSPGGSGGGEQFF. The CDR3 region has the DNA TGTGCCAGCAGCCCCGGAGGTAGCGGGGGAGGTGAGCAGTTCTTC.

In this sample, this clonotype turned up many times. V is TRBV12-3 or TRBV12-4 and J is TRBJ2-3; possible D gene TRBD2, 6 bases. The V gene lost 4 bases and the J gene lost 4 bases, with 12 bases spanning the gap. CDR3 length: 14 residues. CDR3 amino acids: CASSWAGRSDTQYF. The CDR3 DNA reads as TGTGCCAGCAGTTGGGCGGGGAGGTCAGATACGCAGTATTTT.

The chain uses TRBV12-3 or TRBV12-4 and TRBJ1-1, with D possibly TRBD1 on 6 matching bases. The CDR3 runs to 15 residues. Trimming stripped 3 bases from V and 6 bases from J, with 17 bases between. Written as DNA, the CDR3 is TGTGCCAGCAGTTTGCCTACAGGGACGAATCCTGAAGCTTTCTTT. The encoded protein is CASSLPTGTNPEAFF.

For this clonotype: A much larger clone lies one base from this, so it may be a read error. The chain links TRBV7-2 to TRBJ1-6; D is ambiguous. Germline CDR1 SGHTA, CDR2 FQGNSA. The CDR3 loop spans 12 amino acids. Trimming cost V 9 bases and J 7 bases, with 10 bases left between them. The CDR3 DNA reads TGTGCCAGTACCCTGGGGAATTCACCCCTCCACTTT. Its protein product is CASTLGNSPLHF.

In this sample, this clonotype turned up many times. The V call is TRBV3-1, the J call TRBJ1-6; the D is unclear. The V end lost 4 bases, the J end lost 0 bases, and 7 bases lay between the germline ends. This CDR3 is built from 15 residues. Looked up from germline, CDR1 is LGHDT and CDR2 is YNNKEL (reference sequence). The CDR3 DNA is TGTGCCAGCAGCCCCGCGGGCTCCTATAATTCACCCCTCCACTTT. Encoded protein: CASSPAGSYNSPLHF.

This clonotype was seen more than once but under ten times. V is TRBV10-1 and J is TRBJ2-3, with TRBD2 matching 7 bases. CDR3 length: 15 residues. Germline V gene lookup returns CDR1 WNHNN and CDR2 SYGVQD (reference sequence). Losses at the gene ends were 3 bases for V and 4 bases for J; bases not matched to a gene: 7. In DNA form, the CDR3 reads TGCGCCAGCAGTGACGGGGGGAGCGGGCCAGATACGCAGTATTTT. The encoded protein is CASSDGGSGPDTQYF.

At least ten counts were recorded for this clonotype. V gene TRBV12-3 or TRBV12-4 combines with J gene TRBJ2-4; 9 bases match TRBD2. The CDR3 covers 15 residues. V dropped 2 bases and J dropped 8; count of bases not matched to a gene: 7. The CDR3 loop is CASSLFAGGPDIQYF. The CDR3 nucleotides read TGTGCCAGCAGTTTATTTGCGGGGGGGCCGGACATTCAGTACTTC.

This clonotype has a count of ten or more. As DNA, the CDR3 is TGCAGTGCCCCTCGCATTAGCGGGGGAACTACCGGGGAGCTGTTTTTT. Its protein is CSAPRISGGTTGELFF. The rearrangement joins TRBV20-1 to TRBJ2-2, with 9 bases lining up with TRBD2. Losses at the gene ends were 6 bases for V and 5 bases for J; bases not matched to a gene: 13. This CDR3 contains 16 residues. From germline, CDR1 is DFQATT and CDR2 SNEGSKA (reference sequence).

V and J are TRBV7-2 and TRBJ1-1; 7 bases align to TRBD1. There are 15 residues in the CDR3. Trimming cost V 5 bases and J 3 bases; bases outside gene matches: 9. The V gene's germline CDR1 is SGHTA and CDR2 FQGNSA. The chain's CDR3 is CASSLTGGTDTEAFF. As DNA, the CDR3 is TGTGCCAGCAGCCTAACGGGGGGGACAGACACTGAAGCTTTCTTT.

The J gene is TRBJ2-3, the V gene TRBV29-1, with 9 bases fitting TRBD1. Germline loops: CDR1 SQVTM, CDR2 ANQGSEA. V lost 8 bases, J lost 5 bases, and 8 bases stayed unmatched. CDR3 length equals 13 residues. CDR3 protein: CSIGQGLRDTQYF. Written as DNA, the CDR3 is TGCAGCATAGGACAGGGGTTGAGAGATACGCAGTATTTT.

This chain joins TRBV12-3 or TRBV12-4 and TRBJ2-1, with D possibly TRBD1 on 5 matching bases. The CDR3 is made up of 15 amino acids. With 3 bases removed from V and 6 bases from J, the gap between germline ends came to 15 bases. The CDR3 loop is CASSFRASSANEQFF. The CDR3, as DNA: TGTGCCAGCAGTTTCAGGGCCTCGAGTGCCAATGAGCAGTTCTTC.